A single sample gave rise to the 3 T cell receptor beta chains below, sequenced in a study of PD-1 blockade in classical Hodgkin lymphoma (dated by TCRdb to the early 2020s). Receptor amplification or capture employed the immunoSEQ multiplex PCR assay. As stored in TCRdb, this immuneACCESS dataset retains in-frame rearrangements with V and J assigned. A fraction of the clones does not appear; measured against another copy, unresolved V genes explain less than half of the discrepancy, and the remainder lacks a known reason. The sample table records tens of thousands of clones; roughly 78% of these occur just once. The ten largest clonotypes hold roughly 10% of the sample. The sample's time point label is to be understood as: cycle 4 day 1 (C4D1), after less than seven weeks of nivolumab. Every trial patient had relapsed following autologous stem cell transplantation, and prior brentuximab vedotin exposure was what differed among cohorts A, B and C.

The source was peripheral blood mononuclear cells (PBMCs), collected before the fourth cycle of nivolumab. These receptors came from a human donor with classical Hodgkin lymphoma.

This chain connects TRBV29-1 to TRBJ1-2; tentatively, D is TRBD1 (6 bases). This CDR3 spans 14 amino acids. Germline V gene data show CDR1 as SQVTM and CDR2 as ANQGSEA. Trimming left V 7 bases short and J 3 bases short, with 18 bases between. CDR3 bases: TGCAGCGCCCAAAGGGGGGACAAGGACTATGGCTACACCTTC. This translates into CSAQRGDKDYGYTF.

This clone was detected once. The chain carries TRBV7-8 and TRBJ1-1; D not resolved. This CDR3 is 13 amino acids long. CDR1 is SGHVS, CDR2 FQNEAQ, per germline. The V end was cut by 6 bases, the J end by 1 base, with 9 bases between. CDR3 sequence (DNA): TGTGCCAGCAGTTTTCAGGAGAACACTGAAGCTTTCTTT. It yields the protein CASSFQENTEAFF.

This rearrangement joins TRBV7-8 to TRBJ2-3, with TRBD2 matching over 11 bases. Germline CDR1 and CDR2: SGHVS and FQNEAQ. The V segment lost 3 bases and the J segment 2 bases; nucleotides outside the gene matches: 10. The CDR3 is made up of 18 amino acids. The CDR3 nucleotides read TGTGCCAGCAGCTTTAAAAGCGGACTAGCGGGCAACACAGATACGCAGTATTTT. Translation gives CASSFKSGLAGNTDTQYF. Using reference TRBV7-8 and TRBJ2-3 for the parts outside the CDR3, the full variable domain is GAGVSQSPRYKVAKRGQDVALRCDPISGHVSLFWYQQALGQGPEFLTYFQNEAQLDKSGLPSDRFFAERPEGSVSTLKIQRTQQEDSAVYLCASSFKSGLAGNTDTQYFGPGTRLTVL.